This T cell receptor beta chain appears in the sequencing data of a study of regulatory T cells in long-lasting Graves disease. Study background: New Graves' disease cases had less than 3 months of antithyroid drugs.

Overall study findings and caveats: Shared public clonotypes totalled a few thousand in persistent patients, compared with some 920 in new patients. With persistent disease, TRBV28, TRBJ1-2 and TRBJ2-5 were the favored segments.

Sequencing libraries for TCR beta were prepared with iRepertoire HTBI primers and Arm-PCR of CDR3 regions. TCRdb re-derived calls from the multiplex PCR reads in MiXCR, one entry per CDR3 protein. The sample includes about 240,000 distinct CDR3 sequences, around 20% of them seen just once. As regards this clonotype: Antigen unknown. A read error is possible here, since a much larger clone lies one base away. No conserved phenylalanine or tryptophan is present at the end of the CDR3, so a read error is the likely explanation.

Described time point: newly diagnosed GD, antithyroid drugs for less than 3 months. The authors made the TCR library using RNA they extracted from PBMCs. A blood draw put about 9.9 milliliters of peripheral blood into EDTA tubes. From germline, CDR1 is SGHRS and CDR2 YFSETQ. This CDR3 has 15 residues. The germline V and J ends were trimmed by 2 bases and 0 bases, with 10 bases remaining between them. This receptor was taken from a female donor with Graves disease. The V gene is TRBV5-1, the J gene TRBJ2-3; D unclear. The sequences come from peripheral blood mononuclear cells (PBMCs), collected at new diagnosis, from a patient treated with antithyroid drugs. The CDR3 sequence is CASSFEISSTDTQYL. Here the CDR3 DNA reads TGCGCCAGCAGCTTCGAGATTTCTAGCACAGATACGCAGTATCTT.